Listed here are 26 T cell receptor beta chains from one sample, sequenced in a study of blood T cell repertoires in COVID-19. Clones were sequenced by immunoSEQ multiplex PCR, and TCRdb holds only the in-frame ones, with some missing. The sample shows around 130,000 clones, about 80% of them seen only once. What was sequenced was peripheral blood. The receptors stem from a woman in her sixties or seventies with acute or convalescent COVID-19.

The chain joins TRBV2 to TRBJ2-2; a weak D match, TRBD1 (6 bases). The V end was cut by 5 bases, the J end by 8 bases, with 18 bases between. This CDR3 has 15 residues. The germline CDR1 and CDR2 sequences are SNHLY and FYNNEI. The DNA of the CDR3 is TGTGCCAGCAGTCGGCGACAGGTGGATTTGGGGGAGCTGTTTTTT. Translation: CASSRRQVDLGELFF.

The chain combines TRBV27 with TRBJ2-1, with 8 bases matching TRBD2. The CDR3 loop spans 13 amino acids. The V gene end was trimmed by 7 bases and the J gene end by 10 bases; junction bases not matched to a gene: 9. Per germline, CDR1 MNHEY and CDR2 SMNVEV (reference sequence). The CDR3 protein is CASNPPGGGEQFF. Written as DNA, the CDR3 is TGTGCCAGCAACCCGCCGGGGGGGGGCGAGCAGTTCTTC.

The genes are TRBV4-1 and TRBJ1-1; no definite D call. Between the trimmed V and J ends, which lost 6 bases and 7 bases, there was a span of 15 bases. This CDR3 comprises 13 residues. CDR1 is MGHRA and CDR2 is YSYEKL in the germline V gene. The CDR3 loop reads CASRVPPYGEAFF. The CDR3 DNA follows: TGCGCCAGCAGGGTACCACCTTACGGTGAAGCTTTCTTT.

The rearrangement uses TRBV19 and TRBJ1-2; D gene ambiguous. Trimming took off 1 base at V and 8 bases at J, with 11 bases between the two ends. Germline V lookup: CDR1 LNHDA, CDR2 SQIVND (reference sequence). This CDR3 region has 13 residues. The CDR3, as DNA: TGTGCCAGTAGTATAGGGCCACCGTCAGGCTACACCTTC. It encodes CASSIGPPSGYTF.

The J gene is TRBJ1-5, the V gene TRBV27; 7 bases are shared with TRBD1. This CDR3 has 13 residues. Germline assignment: CDR1 MNHEY and CDR2 SMNVEV (reference sequence). Trimming took 5 bases from V and 7 from J; bases not matched to a gene: 5. The CDR3 region is CASSTRTGQPQHF. Written as DNA, the CDR3 is TGTGCCAGCAGTACTAGGACAGGCCAGCCCCAGCATTTT.

The chain has TRBV19 and TRBJ1-5; D perhaps matches TRBD1 (5 bases). Germline V gene data show CDR1 as LNHDA and CDR2 as SQIVND (reference sequence). CDR3 size: 14 residues. Trimming took off 7 bases at V and 4 bases at J, with 14 bases between the two ends. CDR3 DNA sequence: TGTGCCAGTACCCTAGGAGGGGAGAATCAGCCCCAGCATTTT. Protein product: CASTLGGENQPQHF.

This rearrangement joins TRBV5-1 to TRBJ2-7, with 8 bases fitting TRBD2. The CDR3 runs to 18 residues. V shed 4 bases, J shed 2 bases, and the junction held 17 bases outside the gene matches. The germline V gene encodes CDR1 SGHRS and CDR2 YFSETQ. For the CDR3, the DNA is TGCGCCAGCAGCCCAACCAGCGTCGTAGCGGGGACTACCTACGAGCAGTACTTC. It encodes CASSPTSVVAGTTYEQYF.

This chain links TRBV6-5 with TRBJ1-2, with D tentatively TRBD1 (6 bases). The germline V gene has CDR1 MNHEY and CDR2 SVGAGI. The V gene lost 0 bases and the J gene lost 8 bases, with 10 bases spanning the gap. This CDR3 contains 13 residues. The CDR3 loop is CASSYSGQGGYTF. The DNA for the CDR3 is TGTGCCAGCAGTTACTCAGGGCAGGGGGGCTACACCTTC.

For this clone: This sample includes further DNA sequences coding for the same CDR3. The rearrangement joins TRBV27 to TRBJ1-1; 10 nucleotides line up with TRBD1. V shed 6 bases, J shed 2 bases, and the junction held 0 bases outside the gene matches. The CDR3 contains 13 residues. The germline V gene has CDR1 MNHEY and CDR2 SMNVEV (reference sequence). The CDR3 spells CASRTGGNTEAFF. The CDR3 coding sequence is TGTGCCAGCAGGACAGGGGGCAACACTGAAGCTTTCTTT.

V usage is TRBV11-2 and J usage is TRBJ2-1, with 8 positions matching TRBD2. Germline CDR1 SGHAT, CDR2 FQNNGV. This CDR3 is 15 amino acids long. Trimming at V came to 5 bases and at J to 2 bases, leaving 5 bases not matched to a gene. The CDR3, as DNA: TGTGCCAGCAGCCTAACTAGCGGAACCTACAATGAGCAGTTCTTC. Protein: CASSLTSGTYNEQFF.

This sequence joins TRBV6-2 or TRBV6-3 and TRBJ1-3; no reliable D call. Trimming pared 4 bases from V and 1 base from J, leaving 14 bases between. CDR3 length: 16 residues. Germline V gives CDR1 MNHEY, CDR2 SVGEGT. The CDR3 sequence: CASSSTRTGSGNTIYF. DNA of the CDR3: TGTGCCAGCAGTTCCACTCGGACGGGATCTGGAAACACCATATATTTT.

The gene calls are TRBV7-9 and TRBJ2-3, with D possibly matching TRBD2 (7 bases). Germline values: CDR1 SEHNR, CDR2 FQNEAQ (reference sequence). V dropped 5 bases and J dropped 5 bases, with 20 bases sitting between them. The CDR3 length is 16 residues. CDR3 protein: CASSRLGGGGGDTQYF. Here the CDR3 DNA reads TGTGCCAGCAGCCGCCTTGGCGGGGGCGGGGGAGATACGCAGTATTTT.

The chain employs TRBV9 and TRBJ1-2, with a possible D match to TRBD1 (6 bases). This CDR3 is built from 12 residues. The ends were cut back, 4 bases at V and 7 bases at J, with 11 bases in the middle. Germline V lookup: CDR1 SGDLS, CDR2 YYNGEE. For the CDR3, the DNA is TGTGCCAGCAGCCCACAGGGCTTTGGCTACACCTTC. This sequence encodes CASSPQGFGYTF.

This chain joins TRBV5-1 and TRBJ2-2, with 8 bases that match TRBD2. CDR1 is SGHRS, CDR2 YFSETQ, per germline. V shed 5 bases and J 1 base; nucleotides not matched to a gene: 13. The CDR3 spans 18 residues. The CDR3 coding sequence is TGCGCCAGCAGGGGGGCGGCTAGCGGGTCATTGAACACCGGGGAGCTGTTTTTT. Residues: CASRGAASGSLNTGELFF.

This rearrangement joins TRBV5-1 to TRBJ2-3; D gene uncertain. The CDR3 has 13 residues. With 5 bases removed from V and 10 bases from J, the gap between germline ends came to 17 bases. Germline CDR1 SGHRS, CDR2 YFSETQ. The CDR3 loop reads CASSSETRRAQYF. CDR3 nucleotide sequence: TGCGCCAGCAGTTCCGAGACACGTCGTGCGCAGTATTTT.

J is TRBJ1-3 and V is TRBV30, with D uncertain. The CDR3 consists of 13 residues. V lost 3 bases and J 3 bases, leaving 9 bases between the germline ends. Germline V gene data show CDR1 as GTSNPN and CDR2 as SVGIG (reference sequence). CDR3 sequence: CAWSVGFGNTIYF. CDR3 nucleotide sequence: TGTGCCTGGAGCGTGGGCTTTGGAAACACCATATATTTT.

This clone is a singleton in its sample. The V gene is TRBV27, the J gene TRBJ1-2, with 7 bases aligning to TRBD1. CDR1 and CDR2 from the germline V gene are MNHEY and SMNVEV (reference sequence). V trimming: 4 bases; J trimming: 4 bases; junction bases outside the gene matches: 9. The CDR3 totals 15 residues. The CDR3 spells CASSSPLQGVYGYTF. DNA of the CDR3: TGTGCCAGCAGTTCCCCCCTCCAGGGGGTCTATGGCTACACCTTC.

This chain uses TRBV3-1 (or the pseudogene TRBV3-2) with TRBJ1-1, with TRBD1 as a possible D gene (6 bases). V was shortened by 0 bases and J by 4 bases, with 9 bases between the two germline ends. CDR3 length: 14 residues. CDR1 is LGHDT, CDR2 YNNKEL, per germline (reference sequence). CDR3 in amino acids: CASSQDGGRTEAFF. In DNA form, the CDR3 reads TGTGCCAGCAGCCAAGATGGGGGCCGCACTGAAGCTTTCTTT.

This chain connects TRBV6-4 to TRBJ2-3, with D tentatively TRBD2 (6 bases). V lost 4 bases and J lost 3, with 8 bases in between. This CDR3 spans 13 amino acids. The germline V gene has CDR1 MRHNA and CDR2 SNTAGT. CDR3 nucleotides: TGTGCCAGCAGTGTTGGGGGGACAGATACGCAGTATTTT. Translation gives CASSVGGTDTQYF.

This chain joins TRBV24-1 and TRBJ2-5, with a possible D match to TRBD1 (5 bases). The CDR3 totals 12 residues. V was shortened by 6 bases and J by 3 bases, with 7 bases between the two germline ends. Germline V CDR1 and CDR2: KGHDR, SFDVKD. Here the CDR3 reads CATSRGEETQYF. In DNA, the CDR3 is TGTGCCACCAGTAGGGGTGAAGAGACCCAGTACTTC.

V usage is TRBV6-5 and J usage is TRBJ2-1; D is perhaps TRBD2 (6 bases). V lost 5 bases, J lost 6 bases, and 17 bases lay in between. The germline V gene has CDR1 MNHEY and CDR2 SVGAGI. This CDR3 has 15 residues. The CDR3 coding sequence is TGTGCCAGCAGTCGGGCGGGACGGAGACTCAATGAGCAGTTCTTC. Translated: CASSRAGRRLNEQFF.

Only one count was recorded for this clone. The chain combines TRBV6-5 with TRBJ2-3; D may be TRBD1 (6 bases). Germline CDR1 is MNHEY and CDR2 is SVGAGI. The CDR3 spans 14 residues. Trimming shortened V by 8 bases and J by 7 bases, and 19 bases separated the two germline ends. The CDR3 region is CASPSGTPAHTQYF. The CDR3 DNA sequence: TGTGCCAGCCCATCCGGGACACCGGCCCATACGCAGTATTTT.

This clone was recorded once. The chain joins TRBV6-5 to TRBJ1-2, with 7 positions matching TRBD1. The CDR3 extends over 14 amino acids. V trimming: 6 bases; J trimming: 0 bases; junction bases outside the gene matches: 4. From germline, CDR1 is MNHEY and CDR2 SVGAGI. The CDR3 nucleotides read TGTGCCAGCAGCTCGACAGGGACTAACTATGGCTACACCTTC. This codes for CASSSTGTNYGYTF.

The chain recombines TRBV6-5 with TRBJ2-1; 7 positions match TRBD1. CDR3 size: 13 residues. V was pared by 6 bases and J by 10 bases, with 9 bases of the junction left unmatched. The germline gives CDR1 MNHEY, CDR2 SVGAGI. CDR3 region: CASSNKGGEEQFF. In DNA, the CDR3 is TGTGCCAGCAGCAACAAAGGGGGCGAGGAGCAGTTCTTC.

The chain recombines TRBV30 with TRBJ1-3, with D possibly matching TRBD1 (6 bases). Trimming took off 3 bases at V and 0 bases at J, with 15 bases between the two ends. The CDR3 is 16 amino acids. Germline V CDR1 and CDR2: GTSNPN, SVGIG (reference sequence). The CDR3 bases are TGTGCCTGGAGGGCCGGGACAACTAGCTCTGGAAACACCATATATTTT. It encodes CAWRAGTTSSGNTIYF.

This chain connects TRBV29-1 to TRBJ1-1; 7 nucleotides line up with TRBD1. V dropped 4 bases and J dropped 3; count of bases not matched to a gene: 14. This CDR3 has 16 amino acids. Per germline, CDR1 SQVTM and CDR2 ANQGSEA. CDR3 DNA sequence: TGCAGCGTTGTTGGGGACGAACAGGGGAGACACACTGAAGCTTTCTTT. Protein sequence: CSVVGDEQGRHTEAFF.